The 26 T cell receptor beta chains below come from one sample, sequenced in a study of neoadjuvant anti-PD-1 for oral cavity cancer. Time point indicated: after neoadjuvant nivolumab, at surgical resection. Libraries were prepared by immunoSEQ multiplex PCR; TCRdb keeps only in-frame clonotypes and omits some of them. The sample includes around 68,000 clones, 86% seen only once; the top ten take 2.5% to 3%. The sequencing here drew on PBMCs, taken after nivolumab (anti-PD-1) treatment. These receptor sequences come from a person between 40 and 80 years old with oral cavity squamous cell carcinoma.

The CDR3, as DNA: TGTGCCAGCTCACCCCGTACTAGCGGCCAAGAGACCCAGTACTTC. The encoded protein is CASSPRTSGQETQYF. The J gene is TRBJ2-5, the V gene TRBV18, with 8 bases aligning to TRBD2. The CDR3 length is 15 residues. The germline gives CDR1 KGHSH, CDR2 LQKENI. Germline trimming cut 3 bases from V and 1 base from J; bases unmatched to any gene: 4.

The chain employs TRBV5-4 and TRBJ2-2, with D maybe TRBD2 (6 bases). The V end lost 2 bases, the J end lost 0 bases, and 8 bases lay between the germline ends. Germline values: CDR1 SGHNT, CDR2 YYREEE (reference sequence). This CDR3 is built from 15 residues. CDR3 protein: CASSLRGTNTGELFF. CDR3 coding DNA: TGTGCCAGCAGCTTACGGGGGACGAACACCGGGGAGCTGTTTTTT. Using reference TRBV5-4 and TRBJ2-2 for the parts outside the CDR3, the full variable domain is ETGVTQSPTHLIKTRGQQVTLRCSSQSGHNTVSWYQQALGQGPQFIFQYYREEENGRGNFPPRFSGLQFPNYSSELNVNALELDDSALYLCASSLRGTNTGELFFGEGSRLTVL.

This clone was found once. This chain connects TRBV7-2 to TRBJ2-7; no clear D gene. The germline V gene has CDR1 SGHTA and CDR2 FQGNSA. This CDR3 is built from 17 residues. V lost 1 base to trimming and J lost 3 bases, with 19 bases between them. CDR3 residues: CASSLGSVSAGYYEQYF. The CDR3 DNA sequence: TGTGCCAGCAGCTTAGGGTCTGTTTCCGCTGGCTACTACGAGCAGTACTTC.

V gene TRBV7-9 combines with J gene TRBJ1-4; D might be TRBD1 (5 bases). Trimming left V 4 bases short and J 5 bases short, with 11 bases between. Germline CDR1 and CDR2: SEHNR and FQNEAQ (reference sequence). The CDR3 sequence is 14 residues long. This CDR3 is CASSYGGANEKLFF. CDR3 nucleotide sequence: TGTGCCAGCAGCTACGGAGGGGCGAATGAAAAACTGTTTTTT.

V is TRBV30 and J is TRBJ1-1, with D maybe TRBD1 (5 bases). In germline, CDR1 is GTSNPN, CDR2 SVGIG (reference sequence). V lost 4 bases and J 4 bases, leaving 10 bases between the germline ends. CDR3 size: 12 residues. CDR3 amino acids: CAWIFGGTEAFF. The CDR3 region has the DNA TGTGCCTGGATATTTGGGGGCACTGAAGCTTTCTTT.

The chain combines TRBV11-2 with TRBJ2-7; D gene unclear. This CDR3 has 15 amino acids. The germline V gene has CDR1 SGHAT and CDR2 FQNNGV. Trimming removed 6 bases from V and 5 bases from J, with 20 bases in between. The CDR3 sequence is CASRGLKYRAHEQYF. CDR3 nucleotides: TGTGCCAGCAGGGGCCTCAAATATAGGGCCCACGAGCAGTACTTC.

The chain recombines TRBV7-9 with TRBJ2-7, with TRBD2 matching over 8 bases. Germline V gene sequence: CDR1 SEHNR, CDR2 FQNEAQ (reference sequence). Trimming at V came to 4 bases and at J to 5 bases, leaving 13 bases not matched to a gene. CDR3 length: 16 amino acids. This chain's CDR3 is CASSSQRAGVIDEQYF. For the CDR3, the DNA is TGTGCCAGCAGCTCACAGAGAGCGGGAGTAATCGACGAGCAGTACTTC.

This clone was recorded a few times. The chain has TRBV27 and TRBJ2-3; D is uncertain. Germline assignment: CDR1 MNHEY and CDR2 SMNVEV (reference sequence). Deletions cut 0 bases from V and 0 bases from J, with 1 base between. The CDR3 consists of 13 residues. This CDR3 is CASSLSSTDTQYF. As DNA, the CDR3 is TGTGCCAGCAGTTTATCTAGCACAGATACGCAGTATTTT.

J is TRBJ2-1 and V is TRBV4-1; no firm D call. The germline CDR1 and CDR2 sequences are MGHRA and YSYEKL. CDR3 size: 16 residues. Trimming stripped 1 base from V and 2 bases from J, with 12 bases between. For the CDR3, the DNA is TGCGCCAGCAGCCAAGTACCTCCCCCCGCCTACAATGAGCAGTTCTTC. Its protein is CASSQVPPPAYNEQFF.

The chain has TRBV19 and TRBJ1-1, with 9 bases matching TRBD1. The CDR3 sequence is 15 residues long. Germline values: CDR1 LNHDA, CDR2 SQIVND (reference sequence). CDR3 in DNA: TGTGCTTCAGGACAGGGGTACGGGATGAACACTGAAGCTTTCTTT. This codes for CASGQGYGMNTEAFF. Supplemented by reference TRBV19 and TRBJ1-1, the full variable domain reads DGGITQSPKYLFRKEGQNVTLSCEQNLNHDAMYWYRQDPGQGLRLIYYSQIVNDFQKGDIAEGYSVSREKKESFPLTVTSAQKNPTAFYLCASGQGYGMNTEAFFGQGTRLTVV.

The V call is TRBV6-6, the J call TRBJ2-7; either TRBD1 or TRBD2 may supply D (5 bases each). CDR1 is MNHNY, CDR2 SVGAGI, per germline (reference sequence). This CDR3 has 16 residues. V lost 0 bases, J lost 2 bases, and 14 bases lay in between. The chain's CDR3 is CASSYSYRGRTYEQYF. CDR3 DNA sequence: TGTGCCAGCAGTTACTCGTATCGGGGCAGAACCTACGAGCAGTACTTC.

The chain recombines TRBV15 with TRBJ1-1; no reliable D call. V shed 0 bases and J shed 4 bases, with 9 bases lying between them. The CDR3 is 14 residues long. Germline values: CDR1 LNHNV, CDR2 YYDKDF (reference sequence). The CDR3 region has the DNA TGTGCCACCAGCAGAGATCAGGTGTCCACTGAAGCTTTCTTT. Protein product: CATSRDQVSTEAFF.

The chain joins TRBV4-2 to TRBJ1-1; perhaps TRBD1 as D (5 bases). CDR1 and CDR2 from the germline V gene are LGHNA and YNFKEQ. Trimming removed 3 bases at V and 4 bases at J, with 15 bases between. The length of the CDR3 is 15 residues. The CDR3 here is CASSQGGGSGTEAFF. In nucleotides, the CDR3 is TGTGCCAGCAGCCAGGGGGGGGGTTCCGGCACTGAAGCTTTCTTT.

V and J are TRBV7-9 and TRBJ1-1, with D unclear. From germline, CDR1 is SEHNR and CDR2 FQNEAQ (reference sequence). The CDR3 has 14 residues. Trimming took 5 bases from V and 3 from J, leaving 13 bases between them. The CDR3 region is CASSNRAPDTEAFF. DNA for the CDR3: TGTGCCAGCAGCAACCGGGCCCCGGACACTGAAGCTTTCTTT.

The rearrangement links TRBV5-1 to TRBJ1-1; possible D gene TRBD1, 6 bases. Germline CDR1 is SGHRS and CDR2 is YFSETQ. V lost 4 bases and J 3 bases, leaving 10 bases between the germline ends. CDR3 length equals 13 residues. The CDR3 loop reads CASSHNRDTEAFF. CDR3 sequence (DNA): TGCGCCAGCAGCCACAACAGGGACACTGAAGCTTTCTTT.

This clone was observed a handful of times. This rearrangement joins TRBV27 to TRBJ1-3; no firm D call. Germline V gene data show CDR1 as MNHEY and CDR2 as SMNVEV (reference sequence). The CDR3 has 13 residues. V lost 0 bases and J lost 8, with 8 bases in between. The CDR3 loop reads CASSLSYGDTIYF. CDR3 bases: TGTGCCAGCAGTTTATCTTATGGCGACACCATATATTTT.

V and J are TRBV4-1 and TRBJ1-4, with 10 bases lining up with TRBD1. CDR3 size: 16 residues. J lost 7 bases, V lost 0 bases, and 5 bases had no gene match. CDR1 and CDR2 from the germline V gene are MGHRA and YSYEKL. The chain's CDR3 is CASSQDPTGGSEKLFF. The CDR3 nucleotides read TGCGCCAGCAGCCAAGACCCGACAGGGGGCAGTGAAAAACTGTTTTTT.

V and J are TRBV5-1 and TRBJ2-5, with 13 bases aligning to TRBD2. The V gene end was trimmed by 2 bases and the J gene end by 4 bases; junction bases not matched to a gene: 8. This CDR3 has 17 residues. Germline CDR1 SGHRS, CDR2 YFSETQ. The CDR3 protein is CASSLRQLAGGPETQYF. Written as DNA, the CDR3 is TGCGCCAGCAGCTTACGTCAACTAGCGGGGGGGCCAGAGACCCAGTACTTC.

V gene TRBV19 combines with J gene TRBJ2-1; D is perhaps TRBD2 (7 bases). The V end was cut by 3 bases, the J end by 6 bases, with 15 bases between. Per germline, CDR1 LNHDA and CDR2 SQIVND (reference sequence). The CDR3 contains 15 residues. The CDR3 loop reads CASSILRGAGNEQFF. CDR3 DNA: TGTGCCAGTAGTATCCTACGGGGGGCGGGCAATGAGCAGTTCTTC.

V usage is TRBV29-1 and J usage is TRBJ1-1; a possible D gene is TRBD1 (5 bases). V shed 4 bases and J shed 1 base, with 10 bases lying between them. CDR3 length: 13 amino acids. The germline V gene encodes CDR1 SQVTM and CDR2 ANQGSEA. CDR3 residues: CSVVGGGNTEAFF. In DNA, the CDR3 is TGCAGCGTTGTTGGGGGAGGGAACACTGAAGCTTTCTTT. The variable domain in full, completed from reference TRBV29-1 and TRBJ1-1, reads SAVISQKPSRDICQRGTSLTIQCQVDSQVTMMFWYRQQPGQSLTLIATANQGSEATYESGFVIDKFPISRPNLTFSTLTVSNMSPEDSSIYLCSVVGGGNTEAFFGQGTRLTVV.

The V call is TRBV6-6, the J call TRBJ2-5; TRBD2 matches at 9 bases. This CDR3 region has 14 residues. The germline V gene has CDR1 MNHNY and CDR2 SVGAGI (reference sequence). Unmatched junction bases numbered 6, after V lost 4 bases and J lost 6 bases. The CDR3, as DNA: TGTGCCAGCAGTTCCTATAGCGGGGGAAAGACCCAGTACTTC. Its protein is CASSSYSGGKTQYF.

The rearrangement joins TRBV18 to TRBJ2-1; D not resolved. The CDR3 spans 14 residues. The V gene's germline CDR1 is KGHSH and CDR2 LQKENI. Trimming removed 6 bases from V and 4 bases from J, with 13 bases in between. CDR3 nucleotide sequence: TGTGCCAGCTCCCTAGGCACAGATTACAATGAGCAGTTCTTC. Its translation is CASSLGTDYNEQFF.

This chain joins TRBV12-5 and TRBJ1-1; no clear D gene. The ends were cut back, 7 bases at V and 5 bases at J, with 8 bases in the middle. From germline, CDR1 is LGHNT and CDR2 FRNRAP. This CDR3 is built from 11 residues. The CDR3 loop reads CASAVETEAFF. The CDR3 DNA reads TGTGCTAGTGCCGTAGAGACTGAAGCTTTCTTT.

The V call is TRBV2, the J call TRBJ1-2, with TRBD1 matching 9 bases. The CDR3 has 16 amino acids. The ends lost 7 bases at V and 8 bases at J; junction bases unmatched: 17. Germline V gene data show CDR1 as SNHLY and CDR2 as FYNNEI. CDR3 in DNA: TGTGCCAGCATTCCAGGACAGGGGTCTAGGTTATGGGGCTACACCTTC. Its translation: CASIPGQGSRLWGYTF.

The CDR3 region is CASRQPDRAYEQYF. In nucleotides, the CDR3 is TGTGCCAGCAGACAACCCGACAGGGCCTACGAGCAGTACTTC. J is TRBJ2-7 and V is TRBV2; TRBD1 matches 7 bases. Germline lookup yields CDR1 SNHLY and CDR2 FYNNEI. After removal of 6 bases from V and 2 bases from J, the junction contained 7 bases not matched to a gene. CDR3 length: 14 amino acids.

V and J are TRBV28 and TRBJ2-3, with 7 bases that match TRBD2. Germline CDR1 MDHEN, CDR2 SYDVKM. The CDR3 has 14 residues. Trimming at V came to 6 bases and at J to 1 base, leaving 4 bases not matched to a gene. Here the CDR3 reads CASSVGGGTDTQYF. The CDR3, as DNA: TGTGCCAGCAGCGTGGGGGGGGGCACAGATACGCAGTATTTT.